This entry describes one T cell receptor beta chain. Its target is not known. Regarding time point: week 35, safety follow-up. Vaccinated patients received 300 ug of mutant IDH1 20-mer peptide per dose, with topical imiquimod. From germline, CDR1 is LGHNA and CDR2 YNFKEQ. V was clipped by 4 bases and J by 4 bases; unmatched bases: 23. CDR3 size: 21 residues. This specimen belongs to a study of a mutant IDH1 vaccine in newly diagnosed glioma. Libraries were prepared by immunoSEQ multiplex PCR; TCRdb keeps only in-frame clonotypes and omits some of them. The repertoire consists of 35,000 to 55,000 clones, with around 81% occurring once and the leading ten covering approximately 4.7%.

Sequencing used PBMCs, obtained from a glioma patient whose treatment included an IDH1 peptide vaccine. The receptor's source is a middle-aged woman with glioma. Some clones in this sample may be carry-over from other donors' samples. V gene TRBV4-2 combines with J gene TRBJ2-3; 10 nucleotides agree with TRBD2. CDR3 nucleotides: TGTGCCAGCAGCCGGGGGGTTAGGTTCGGTCTAGCGGGAGAGGGGGCAGATACGCAGTATTTT. Translation: CASSRGVRFGLAGEGADTQYF.